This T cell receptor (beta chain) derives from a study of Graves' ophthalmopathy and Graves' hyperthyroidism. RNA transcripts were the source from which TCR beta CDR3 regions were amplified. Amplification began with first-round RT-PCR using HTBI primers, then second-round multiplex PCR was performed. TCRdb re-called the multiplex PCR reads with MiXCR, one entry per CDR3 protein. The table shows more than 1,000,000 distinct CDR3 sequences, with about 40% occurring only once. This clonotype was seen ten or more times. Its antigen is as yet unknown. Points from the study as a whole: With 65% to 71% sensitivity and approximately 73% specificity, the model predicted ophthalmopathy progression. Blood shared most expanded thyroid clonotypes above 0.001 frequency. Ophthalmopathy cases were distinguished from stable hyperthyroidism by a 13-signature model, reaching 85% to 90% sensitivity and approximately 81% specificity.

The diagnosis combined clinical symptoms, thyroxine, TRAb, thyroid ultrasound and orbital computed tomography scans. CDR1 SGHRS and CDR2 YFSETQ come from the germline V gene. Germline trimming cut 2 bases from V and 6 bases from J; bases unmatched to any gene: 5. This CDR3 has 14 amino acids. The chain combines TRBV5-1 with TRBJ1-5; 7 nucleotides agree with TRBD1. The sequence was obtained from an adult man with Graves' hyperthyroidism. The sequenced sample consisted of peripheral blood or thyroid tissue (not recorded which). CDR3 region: CASSFGTEGQPQHF. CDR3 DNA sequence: TGCGCCAGCAGCTTTGGGACAGAAGGTCAGCCCCAGCATTTT.